This entry is about one T cell receptor (beta chain). Measured with immunoSEQ multiplex PCR; TCRdb has only the in-frame clones, and not every one. The sample has fewer than 20,000 clones, about 70% seen once. Trimming removed 4 bases from V and 4 bases from J; junction bases left unmatched: 7. The germline V gene encodes CDR1 SGDLS and CDR2 YYNGEE. The length of the CDR3 is 16 residues. This record comes from a study of OX40 agonist ivuxolimab in advanced cancers. Study-level background: Administration of intravenous ivuxolimab to patients occurred every 2 weeks at 0.01 to 10 mg/kg.

The rearrangement links TRBV9 to TRBJ2-7; 14 nucleotides agree with TRBD2. The TCR originated in an adult with an advanced solid tumor such as melanoma, head and neck, liver or kidney cancer. The sample in question was CD4+ or CD8+ T cells sorted from blood, obtained in a trial of the OX40 agonist ivuxolimab. CDR3 sequence: CASSKGLAGVGYEQYF. Written as DNA, the CDR3 is TGTGCCAGCAGCAAGGGACTAGCGGGAGTAGGATACGAGCAGTACTTC. Drawing the rest from reference TRBV9 and TRBJ2-7, the complete variable domain is DSGVTQTPKHLITATGQRVTLRCSPRSGDLSVYWYQQSLDQGLQFLIQYYNGEERAKGNILERFSAQQFPDLHSELNLSSLELGDSALYFCASSKGLAGVGYEQYFGPGTRLTVT.